This entry describes one T cell receptor beta chain. The antigen remains unidentified. Using immunoSEQ multiplex PCR, the repertoire was profiled, and TCRdb retains in-frame clones only, with some absent. The table records 44,000 or so clones, about 89% of them present only once. The V and J ends lost 0 bases and 10 bases respectively, with 13 bases between them. CDR3 size: 13 residues. Germline-derived CDR1 and CDR2 are SGDLS and YYNGEE. This entry comes from a study of neoadjuvant nivolumab and ipilimumab in lung cancer. Study summary: Nivolumab 3 mg/kg was given days 1, 15 and 29, plus ipilimumab 1 mg/kg day 1 in combination. General study results and limits: Pretherapy blood TCR richness correlated positively with resected tumor richness.

This material consisted of blood, taken before neoadjuvant nivolumab, alone or with ipilimumab. The V call is TRBV9, the J call TRBJ2-5; tentatively, D is TRBD1 or TRBD2 (5 bases each). The sequence was obtained from an adult with non-small cell lung cancer. Some clones in this sample may be carry-over from other donors' samples. CDR3 amino acids: CASSVGQGEGQYF. CDR3 coding DNA: TGTGCCAGCAGCGTAGGGCAGGGAGAGGGCCAGTACTTC.